This entry lists 24 T cell receptor beta chains sequenced from one sample in a study of T cell changes during pregnancy in multiple sclerosis. Only in-frame clones appear in the TCRdb table, and some are missing; sequencing was by immunoSEQ multiplex PCR. The sample has approximately 32,000 clones; 89% are singletons. Sample: CD8+ T cells from peripheral blood mononuclear cells, taken in the second trimester of pregnancy. All receptors come from a female donor with multiple sclerosis, enrolled in a pregnancy study.

The V call is TRBV9, the J call TRBJ2-1; a weak D match, TRBD2 (6 bases). The CDR3 length is 14 residues. The germline V and J ends were trimmed by 0 bases and 7 bases, with 11 bases remaining between them. Germline V CDR1 and CDR2: SGDLS, YYNGEE. DNA for the CDR3: TGTGCCAGCAGCGTAGGCGGGGAAGGGAATGAGCAGTTCTTC. The encoded protein is CASSVGGEGNEQFF.

This clone was observed once. This sequence joins TRBV7-9 and TRBJ1-2, with unresolved D. In germline, CDR1 is SEHNR, CDR2 FQNEAQ (reference sequence). V lost 3 bases and J 4 bases, leaving 15 bases between the germline ends. CDR3 length: 15 amino acids. The CDR3 region is CASSFGHLGGYGYTF. Written as DNA, the CDR3 is TGTGCCAGCAGCTTCGGCCACCTCGGCGGCTATGGCTACACCTTC.

As DNA, the CDR3 is TGTGCCAGCAGCACGGGACAGGGAAATGAGCAGTTCTTC. Translated: CASSTGQGNEQFF. This sequence joins TRBV13 and TRBJ2-1; 9 nucleotides line up with TRBD1. The junction had 3 bases not matched to a gene; V was cut back by 5 bases and J by 7 bases. Germline CDR1 is PRHDT and CDR2 is FYEKMQ (reference sequence). The CDR3 covers 13 residues.

The genes are TRBV5-4 and TRBJ2-7; 8 bases are a match to TRBD2. Trimming cost V 1 base and J 3 bases; bases outside gene matches: 15. This CDR3 has 18 residues. CDR1 SGHNT and CDR2 YYREEE come from the germline V gene (reference sequence). In DNA, the CDR3 is TGTGCCAGCAGCTTGTACTCTTTATTCGGGGGGGGGATCTACGAGCAGTACTTC. Encoded protein: CASSLYSLFGGGIYEQYF. The full variable domain, completed using reference TRBV5-4 and TRBJ2-7, is ETGVTQSPTHLIKTRGQQVTLRCSSQSGHNTVSWYQQALGQGPQFIFQYYREEENGRGNFPPRFSGLQFPNYSSELNVNALELDDSALYLCASSLYSLFGGGIYEQYFGPGTRLTVT.

The rearrangement uses TRBV5-1 and TRBJ2-7; D remains ambiguous. Trimming left V 0 bases short and J 4 bases short, with 8 bases between. This CDR3 has 13 residues. Germline V gene data show CDR1 as SGHRS and CDR2 as YFSETQ. The CDR3 DNA is TGCGCCAGCAGCTTGGCCATGGAGTACGAGCAGTACTTC. This sequence encodes CASSLAMEYEQYF.

This rearrangement joins TRBV7-9 to TRBJ1-4; possible D gene TRBD1, 5 bases. Germline V gene sequence: CDR1 SEHNR, CDR2 FQNEAQ (reference sequence). CDR3 length equals 17 residues. V was cut by 1 base and J by 6 bases, with 18 bases left in between. CDR3 protein: CASSLVSQGYWYEKLFF. CDR3 in DNA: TGTGCCAGCAGCTTAGTAAGCCAGGGATATTGGTATGAAAAACTGTTTTTT.

Concerning this clone itself: The sample holds other DNA sequences that translate to the same CDR3. V usage is TRBV5-6 and J usage is TRBJ2-7; perhaps TRBD1 as D (5 bases). There are 15 residues in the CDR3. Germline loops: CDR1 SGHDT, CDR2 YYEEEE. The V gene lost 2 bases and the J gene lost 2 bases, with 14 bases spanning the gap. This CDR3 is CASSLSGHYPYEQYF. The CDR3 DNA reads as TGTGCCAGCAGCTTATCAGGACATTACCCCTACGAGCAGTACTTC. Looking up the rest from reference TRBV5-6 and TRBJ2-7 gives the full variable domain: DAGVTQSPTHLIKTRGQQVTLRCSPKSGHDTVSWYQQALGQGPQFIFQYYEEEERQRGNFPDRFSGHQFPNYSSELNVNALLLGDSALYLCASSLSGHYPYEQYFGPGTRLTVT.

The V and J genes are TRBV5-6 and TRBJ2-1; weak D call: TRBD2 (6 bases). In germline, CDR1 is SGHDT, CDR2 YYEEEE. This CDR3 spans 14 amino acids. Trimming left V 0 bases short and J 4 bases short, with 8 bases between. The CDR3 nucleotides are TGTGCCAGCAGCTTGGGACTAGGTTACAATGAGCAGTTCTTC. It is translated as CASSLGLGYNEQFF.

V and J are TRBV21-1 and TRBJ1-5; the D call in the table, TRBD1, was not verified against the DNA. TRBV21-1 is marked as a pseudogene. The CDR3 has 16 residues. CDR3 residues: CASSKTRQVSNQPQHF. CDR3 coding DNA: TGTGCCAGCAGCAAAACTCGACAGGTTAGCAATCAGCCCCAGCATTTT.

The chain carries TRBV7-8 and TRBJ2-7, with D possibly being TRBD1 (6 bases). V was trimmed by 5 bases and J by 4 bases, leaving 18 bases between them. Germline V gene sequence: CDR1 SGHVS, CDR2 FQNEAQ. The CDR3 extends over 15 amino acids. Here the CDR3 DNA reads TGTGCCAGCAGCCCCGGGACAACTGCTTCTTACGAGCAGTACTTC. This gives the protein CASSPGTTASYEQYF.

This clone was seen a few times. V is TRBV7-9 and J is TRBJ2-7; TRBD2 aligns across 10 bases. CDR3 length equals 14 residues. CDR1 and CDR2 (germline): SEHNR, FQNEAQ (reference sequence). V lost 5 bases to trimming and J lost 1 base; unmatched junction nucleotides: 2. CDR3 protein: CASSPTSGSYEQYF. DNA for the CDR3: TGTGCCAGCAGCCCGACTAGCGGGTCCTACGAGCAGTACTTC.

The chain is built from TRBV5-4 and TRBJ1-1; maybe TRBD1 (5 bases). Germline CDR1 SGHNT, CDR2 YYREEE (reference sequence). Deletions cut 0 bases from V and 4 bases from J, with 13 bases between. The CDR3 has 15 amino acids. This CDR3 is CASSLEPGLSTEAFF. For the CDR3, the DNA is TGTGCCAGCAGCTTGGAGCCAGGGTTATCCACTGAAGCTTTCTTT.

CDR3 nucleotide sequence: TGCGCCAGCAGCTTGGTGGGTAGCGGGGCATACAATGAGCAGTTCTTC. Its translation is CASSLVGSGAYNEQFF. This rearrangement joins TRBV5-1 to TRBJ2-1; the match to TRBD2 covers 8 bases. Losses at the gene ends were 0 bases for V and 4 bases for J; bases not matched to a gene: 6. This CDR3 has 16 amino acids. Germline V gives CDR1 SGHRS, CDR2 YFSETQ.

The rearrangement uses TRBV13 and TRBJ2-5; the match to TRBD2 covers 10 bases. J lost 4 bases, V lost 5 bases, and 4 bases had no gene match. The CDR3 loop spans 14 amino acids. CDR1 and CDR2 (germline): PRHDT, FYEKMQ (reference sequence). The CDR3 DNA reads TGTGCCAGCAGCCCCGGACTAGCGGCAGAGACCCAGTACTTC. It is translated as CASSPGLAAETQYF.

The CDR3 DNA sequence: TGTGCCAGCAGCTTAGGGGCCGGTGGTGTCCCTGAAGCTTTCTTT. Translation: CASSLGAGGVPEAFF. The chain carries TRBV7-6 and TRBJ1-1; no clear D. The CDR3 totals 15 residues. V lost 1 base and J 6 bases, leaving 15 bases between the germline ends. Germline loops: CDR1 SGHVS, CDR2 FNYEAQ.

The chain has TRBV13 and TRBJ2-1, with D uncertain. The V and J ends lost 3 bases and 6 bases respectively, with 6 bases between them. From germline, CDR1 is PRHDT and CDR2 FYEKMQ (reference sequence). There are 12 residues in the CDR3. Written as DNA, the CDR3 is TGTGCCAGCAGCTTTGGCCCCAATGAGCAGTTCTTC. Encoded protein: CASSFGPNEQFF.

The V and J genes are TRBV28 and TRBJ2-2; perhaps TRBD2 as D (6 bases). This CDR3 spans 14 amino acids. The V end was cut by 3 bases, the J end by 3 bases, with 8 bases between. Germline V gene data show CDR1 as MDHEN and CDR2 as SYDVKM. The CDR3 here is CASSFGRYTGELFF. CDR3 DNA: TGTGCCAGCAGTTTTGGGAGGTACACCGGGGAGCTGTTTTTT.

The chain couples TRBV27 to TRBJ2-3; 7 bases align to TRBD1. Trimming took 6 bases from V and 4 from J; bases not matched to a gene: 13. This CDR3 contains 16 residues. Germline-derived CDR1 and CDR2 are MNHEY and SMNVEV (reference sequence). DNA for the CDR3: TGTGCCAGCAGATACTCGCGACAGGGCAGGGCAGATACGCAGTATTTT. Protein sequence: CASRYSRQGRADTQYF.

The chain combines TRBV6-5 with TRBJ1-1; the D gene is possibly TRBD1 (5 bases). CDR3 size: 11 residues. The germline V gene encodes CDR1 MNHEY and CDR2 SVGAGI. Trimming pared 2 bases from V and 11 bases from J, leaving 9 bases between. The CDR3 region has the DNA TGTGCCAGCAGTTACGGCGGGGGGGCTTTCTTT. This translates into CASSYGGGAFF.

The gene calls are TRBV7-9 and TRBJ1-2, with 10 nucleotides matching TRBD1. Germline V gene data show CDR1 as SEHNR and CDR2 as FQNEAQ (reference sequence). The V gene end was trimmed by 6 bases and the J gene end by 5 bases; junction bases not matched to a gene: 3. The CDR3 has 13 amino acids. The CDR3 region is CASSPGQGYGYTF. Here the CDR3 DNA reads TGTGCCAGCAGTCCGGGACAGGGGTATGGCTACACCTTC.

J is TRBJ1-6 and V is TRBV7-9; D is uncertain. The CDR3 is 16 amino acids. Germline V gene sequence: CDR1 SEHNR, CDR2 FQNEAQ (reference sequence). V was pared by 2 bases and J by 9 bases, with 17 bases between. CDR3 nucleotides: TGTGCCAGCAGCTTATCTGCCGCGGAGACGGGTTCACCCCTCCACTTT. Protein sequence: CASSLSAAETGSPLHF.

The chain is built from TRBV9 and TRBJ1-1; D ambiguous. The CDR3 sequence is 15 residues long. Trimming left V 0 bases short and J 3 bases short, with 12 bases between. The germline V gene encodes CDR1 SGDLS and CDR2 YYNGEE. The CDR3 protein is CASSVAQTGHTEAFF. The CDR3 coding sequence is TGTGCCAGCAGCGTAGCCCAGACGGGTCACACTGAAGCTTTCTTT.

This chain uses TRBV2 with TRBJ2-1; D is undetermined. Germline V gene sequence: CDR1 SNHLY, CDR2 FYNNEI. The CDR3 is made up of 11 amino acids. V was clipped by 8 bases and J by 5 bases, with 7 bases between them. In nucleotides, the CDR3 is TGTGCCAGCCCTACGCACAATGAGCAGTTCTTC. Protein: CASPTHNEQFF. The full variable domain, in which reference TRBV2 and TRBJ2-1 provide the parts outside the CDR3, is EPEVTQTPSHQVTQMGQEVILRCVPISNHLYFYWYRQILGQKVEFLVSFYNNEISEKSEIFDDQFSVERPDGSNFTLKIRSTKLEDSAMYFCASPTHNEQFFGPGTRLTVL.

The rearrangement joins TRBV21-1 to TRBJ2-1; TRBD1, the D gene given by the table, was not confirmed from the DNA. TRBV21-1 is a pseudogene locus. The CDR3 loop spans 15 amino acids. CDR3 protein: CASRLQGPSYNEQFF. The CDR3 DNA reads as TGTGCCAGCAGGCTACAGGGCCCTTCATACAATGAGCAGTTCTTC.